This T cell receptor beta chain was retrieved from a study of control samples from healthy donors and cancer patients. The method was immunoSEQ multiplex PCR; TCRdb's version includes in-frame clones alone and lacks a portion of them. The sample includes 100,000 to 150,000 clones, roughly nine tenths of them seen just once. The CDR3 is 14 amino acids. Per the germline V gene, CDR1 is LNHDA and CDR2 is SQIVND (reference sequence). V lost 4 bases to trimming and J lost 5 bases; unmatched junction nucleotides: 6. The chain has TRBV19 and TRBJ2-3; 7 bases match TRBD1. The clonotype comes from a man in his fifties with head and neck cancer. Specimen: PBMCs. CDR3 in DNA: TGTGCCAGTAGTAACAGGGGAATAGGAGATACGCAGTATTTT. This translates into CASSNRGIGDTQYF.